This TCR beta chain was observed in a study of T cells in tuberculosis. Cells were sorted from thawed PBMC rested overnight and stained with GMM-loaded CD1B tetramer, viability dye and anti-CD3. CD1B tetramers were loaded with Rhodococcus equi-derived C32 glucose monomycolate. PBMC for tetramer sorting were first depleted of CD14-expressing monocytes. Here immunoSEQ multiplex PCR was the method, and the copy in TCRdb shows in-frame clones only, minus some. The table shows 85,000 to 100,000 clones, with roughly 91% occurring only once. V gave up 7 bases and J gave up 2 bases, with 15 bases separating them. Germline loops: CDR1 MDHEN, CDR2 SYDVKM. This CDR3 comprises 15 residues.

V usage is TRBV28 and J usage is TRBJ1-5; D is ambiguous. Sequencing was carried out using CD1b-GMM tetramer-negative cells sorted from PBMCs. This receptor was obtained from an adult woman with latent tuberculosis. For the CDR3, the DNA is TGTGCCAGCACCAATTCCCTGGCGGGCAATCAGCCCCAGCATTTT. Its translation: CASTNSLAGNQPQHF.